There are a few counts of the clone carrying this TCR beta chain. The CDR3 consists of 13 residues. Per germline, CDR1 LNHDA and CDR2 SQIVND (reference sequence). V was trimmed by 5 bases and J by 7 bases, leaving 9 bases between them. The data were obtained in a study of blood T cell repertoires in COVID-19. Study overall: Spain, Italy and the United States supplied samples that represented acute and convalescent COVID-19. T cells, B-cell-depleted T cells, or PBMCs provided the cDNA or gDNA that served as material.

Per the original data handling: Amplification of reference gene primers provided the estimated nucleated cell counts. The repertoire was sequenced with immunoSEQ multiplex PCR; TCRdb's copy has only in-frame clones and lacks some. The DNA gave D and trimming, while V, J and clone size come from that table. Of more than 110,000 clones listed, 85% to 90% are singletons. The chain uses TRBV19 and TRBJ1-6; D perhaps matches TRBD1 (6 bases). Input material: peripheral blood. This clonotype was obtained from a man aged 55 to 70 with active or convalescent COVID-19. As DNA, the CDR3 is TGTGCCAGTAGTGGGCAGGGGAATTCACCCCTCCACTTT. Protein: CASSGQGNSPLHF.